This T cell receptor beta chain was profiled in a study of OX40 agonist ivuxolimab in advanced cancers. With respect to the entire study: Ivuxolimab, which targeted the costimulatory receptor OX40 (CD134), was an agonistic, fully human IgG2 monoclonal antibody. Intravenous ivuxolimab was administered to patients every 2 weeks at six dose levels: 0.01, 0.1, 0.3, 1.5, 3 and 10 mg/kg. Of the roughly 50 dose-escalation patients, hepatocellular carcinoma was present in around 20, melanoma in approximately 15, renal cell carcinoma in 9 and head and neck cancer in 9. In the dose-escalation cohort, around four fifths of patients were male, and the mean age was approximately 60 years, with a range of roughly 20 to 80. Prior anti-PD-1, anti-PD-L1 or anti-CTLA-4 therapy was permitted, and checkpoint inhibitors had been received by about 37% of dose-escalation patients. Three dose-escalation patients achieved partial responses, one with hepatocellular carcinoma and two with cutaneous melanoma. The point of sequencing TCRbeta in the periphery was to test whether ivuxolimab changed TCR sequence diversity and drove clonal T-cell expansion. The paper covers the monotherapy dose-escalation part of the phase I ivuxolimab trial, which included N of about 50 patients. What the authors observed across the whole study: After ivuxolimab, more expanded clones were found on average in CD8+ T cells than in CD4+ T cells. At doses from 0.1 to 3.0 mg/kg, clonal expansion was seen in both CD4+ and CD8+ blood T cells between baseline and week 6. In the 0.1-3.0 mg/kg groups, partial responders had among the lowest normalized peripheral clonal expansion, particularly in CD8+ T cells. Low levels of normalized T-cell clonal expansion were also seen in some nonresponding patients. The antigen specificity of the peripheral T cells that underwent clonal expansion was not determined.

Patients with a history of autoimmune disease or receiving systemic immunosuppression were excluded from the trial. Peripheral blood for TCR sequencing was collected from all dose cohorts at baseline, on cycle 4 day 1, and on cycle 7 day 1. Samples were obtained from an open-label, multicenter, first-in-human phase I dose-escalation trial of ivuxolimab. Adults with locally advanced or metastatic melanoma, renal cell carcinoma, hepatocellular carcinoma or head and neck squamous cell carcinoma were enrolled in the trial. Before TCR sequencing, CD4+ and CD8+ T cells were separately sorted from peripheral blood. Trimming at the junction amounts to 1 base on V and 4 bases on J, and the germline ends lie 4 bases apart. From cysteine to phenylalanine, the CDR3 is 13 amino acids long. Only the CDR3 region is kept as DNA, spanning 39 bases read in frame from base 1. Reading the germline V gene gives CDR1 MNHNS and CDR2 SASEGT.

Points on this clone: Its binding antigen is unknown. Base qualities were left out, and no much larger clone turns up one base away.

For sequencing of the TCRbeta CDR3 region, genomic DNA was extracted from the sorted cells. The immunoSEQ Assay was used for sequencing of TCRbeta CDR3 regions. TCRdb provides this immuneACCESS table in a form limited to in-frame rearrangements. Some clones are lacking; in checked studies, under half of them reflect an unresolved V gene, and why the rest are absent is not known. Within this sample are 35,000 to 45,000 clones, with 85% to 95% of them counted one time only. Of the sample, roughly 15% falls within the top ten clones. The sequence derives from an adult with an advanced solid tumor such as melanoma, head and neck, liver or kidney cancer. Sequenced here: CD4+ or CD8+ T cells sorted from blood, sampled in a trial of the OX40 agonist ivuxolimab. The chain is made from TRBV6-1 and TRBJ2-2, with the D segment identity uncertain. The DNA is TGTGCCAGCAGTGAAGATGTCACCGGGGAGCTGTTTTTT. It encodes CASSEDVTGELFF.